The present T cell receptor beta chain was sequenced within a study of blood T cells in healthy people across ages (dated by TCRdb to the mid-2010s). For context, the study as a whole: In model experiments, template switching captured roughly one uniquely barcoded TCR beta cDNA molecule for every two T cells. Age-related changes in TCR beta repertoire diversity were measured in the study by deep sequencing normalized with unique cDNA molecular identifiers. The donors were split into four age groups: young (average around 15 years), middle-aged (39), aged (about 56) and long-lived (roughly 80). To avoid experimental bias, donors of different ages were spread randomly across the sequencing lanes. The study analyzed two additional independent replicas of 1 million unique cDNA reads from the same blood draw for two donors, one aged 18 to 30 and one aged 80 or older. Here is what the overall study found, with its caveats: Because profiling used bulk unsorted PBMCs, naive and antigen-experienced compartments could not be compared conclusively. The CMV infection status of donors was not known, potentially confounding age-related changes in expanded clonotypes. There was a strong correlation between observed TCR beta diversity and the percentage of naive T cells measured by flow cytometry. Estimates of total diversity from one million sequenced T cells were regarded as lower bounds and underestimates. Compared with the aged group, the long-lived group had more naive CD4+ T cells, fewer expanded clones and increased TCR diversity, a pattern suggesting age selection. Observed TCR beta diversity per million T cells fell roughly linearly with age, and a significant reduction was already apparent by age around 44.

The library was obtained by 5' RACE. Data came from an Illumina HiSeq 2500. A second roughly 6 to 12 cycle PCR used a sample-barcoded 5' primer and a J-beta primer mix. A template-switch 5' adaptor carrying 12 random nucleotides introduced a unique molecular identifier onto each TCR beta cDNA molecule. Each sample yielded at least 2.5 million CDR3-containing paired-end reads. All of the RNA was converted into first-strand cDNA using the Mint cDNA synthesis kit, with a TRBC-specific oligonucleotide serving as the primer. Following uracil-DNA glycosylase treatment, all cDNA underwent a first 18-cycle PCR with the universal primers M1SS and BC2_uni_R. The published analysis was carried out like this. For normalization, 1 million high-quality reads, each with a distinct molecular identifier, were randomly selected from each sample. Reads with shared molecular identifiers were discarded instead of being binned into consensus sequences. MiTCR, run with a Q25 quality threshold and the strictest error-elimination algorithm, handled CDR3 identification, clonotype clustering and error correction. A nonparametric unseen species model with Euler transformation was used to estimate a lower bound on total TCR beta diversity. TCRdb ran its own pipeline on the public reads, namely fastp trimming at Q25 and MiXCR clone calling, and kept in-frame beta chains. Rows matching on CDR3 protein sequence are summarized as one entry with the most common DNA and genes. The V and J calls, along with clone size, are taken from TCRdb and not from the paper's own processing. Counted in this sample were about 1.4 million distinct CDR3 sequences; 59% of them appeared once. The top ten clones comprise 6.5% to 8% of the sample.

Systemically healthy Caucasian individuals from Russia, 35 to 40 in total and aged about 6 to 100 years, were included as donors. Each donor gave 8.5 to 10 milliliters of peripheral blood, collected into EDTA-treated Vacutainer tubes. Ficoll-Paque density-gradient centrifugation was used to isolate PBMCs, with at least 6.5 million per sample. Total RNA, at least 6 micrograms per sample, was extracted from PBMCs with Trizol reagent. Naive CD45RAhigh/CD27high T cell percentages were measured by flow cytometry on a PBMC aliquot from every donor. This clonotype was counted a few times. Its antigen specificity is not known. No quality values exist for individual bases; no much larger clone is one base distant. Including cysteine and phenylalanine, the CDR3 has 15 amino acids. Only the CDR3 DNA stays, 45 bases, in frame from base 1. CDR1 and CDR2, per the germline V gene, are SGHRS and YFSETQ. The V end gives up 6 bases and the J end 9 bases, leaving 15 bases in the junction not matched to a gene.

Sequenced input: blood. This TCR was sampled from a man younger than 30 in good health. The sequence is built from TRBV5-1 and TRBJ2-1; 7 bases in the junction line up with TRBD2. This receptor carries the CDR3 CASTRTRDLVGEQFF. The DNA is TGCGCCAGCACCAGGACTAGGGATTTGGTTGGTGAGCAGTTCTTC.